These 20 T cell receptor beta chains were sequenced from one sample in a study of prognosis after radiotherapy for stage I lung cancer. The genomic DNA TCR beta CDR3 region underwent two rounds of multiplex PCR. The use of primers specific to each TRBV and TRBJ gene characterized first-round PCR. A single record per CDR3 protein comes from TCRdb applying MiXCR to the multiplex PCR reads. This table has around 30,000 distinct CDR3 sequences, 30% to 35% appearing once. The specimen comprised PBMCs, sampled before or after stereotactic body radiation therapy (not recorded which). Receptor source: a donor of 50 years or more with non-small cell lung cancer.

The chain has TRBV5-1 and TRBJ1-6; D uncertain. Germline V CDR1 and CDR2: SGHRS, YFSETQ. V lost 5 bases and J 4 bases, leaving 13 bases between the germline ends. This CDR3 has 15 residues. CDR3 loop: CASRETTNYNSPLHF. DNA for the CDR3: TGCGCCAGCAGAGAAACTACAAATTATAATTCACCCCTCCACTTT.

V and J are TRBV12-3 or TRBV12-4 and TRBJ2-7; D not certain. The CDR3 loop spans 13 amino acids. V lost 2 bases and J lost 2, with 7 bases in between. CDR3 protein: CASSLSLPYEQYF. The CDR3 DNA reads TGTGCCAGCAGTTTAAGTCTTCCCTACGAGCAGTACTTC.

This clonotype was found many times. The chain joins TRBV20-1 to TRBJ2-2; 9 bases are a match to TRBD2. The CDR3 runs 14 residues. Trimming removed 4 bases from V and 4 bases from J; junction bases left unmatched: 4. Per the germline V gene, CDR1 is DFQATT and CDR2 is SNEGSKA (reference sequence). This CDR3 reads CSATGLAGTGELFF. The CDR3 DNA reads as TGCAGTGCTACGGGACTAGCTGGCACCGGGGAGCTGTTTTTT.

The sample holds many counts of this clonotype. This chain connects TRBV19 to TRBJ2-7; no firm D call. With 5 bases removed from V and 3 bases from J, the gap between germline ends came to 17 bases. The CDR3 is 15 residues long. Germline CDR1 is LNHDA and CDR2 is SQIVND (reference sequence). DNA of the CDR3: TGTGCCAGTAGTCCAGTTCATTCCCAAGTCTACGAGCAGTACTTC. It encodes CASSPVHSQVYEQYF.

This clonotype was recorded many times. The chain links TRBV19 to TRBJ2-7, with no clear D. Trimming removed 2 bases at V and 7 bases at J, with 12 bases between. The CDR3 extends over 13 amino acids. The germline V gene encodes CDR1 LNHDA and CDR2 SQIVND (reference sequence). CDR3 amino acids: CASSIYILGEQYF. Written as DNA, the CDR3 is TGTGCCAGTAGTATATACATTTTGGGGGAGCAGTACTTC.

Of note for this clonotype: The likely explanation is a read error, given a far larger clone one base away. This chain joins TRBV6-1 and TRBJ2-3; D is perhaps TRBD2 (5 bases). This CDR3 region has 13 residues. Germline-derived CDR1 and CDR2 are MNHNS and SASEGT. The CDR3, as DNA: TGTGCCAGCAGTATCTCTAGCACATATACGCAGTATTTT. It yields the protein CASSISSTYTQYF.

This clonotype is categorized as medium-sized. The chain couples TRBV6-1 to TRBJ2-7, with D maybe TRBD1 (5 bases). The CDR3 runs to 14 residues. Germline V gene data show CDR1 as MNHNS and CDR2 as SASEGT. V shed 1 base and J shed 7 bases, with 14 bases lying between them. CDR3 in amino acids: CASSEGQGWREQYF. The CDR3 coding sequence is TGTGCCAGCAGTGAAGGGCAGGGATGGAGAGAGCAGTACTTC.

This clonotype was observed at least ten times. The CDR3 sequence is CASSLLPAGTSGRIRIDNEQFF. The CDR3 DNA reads TGTGCCAGCAGCTTACTACCCGCCGGGACTAGCGGGAGGATTAGGATCGACAATGAGCAGTTCTTC. The chain is built from TRBV27 and TRBJ2-1, with 15 bases fitting TRBD2. The CDR3 runs to 22 residues. After removal of 6 bases from V and 5 bases from J, the junction contained 23 bases not matched to a gene. Germline CDR1 is MNHEY and CDR2 is SMNVEV (reference sequence).

The chain couples TRBV27 to TRBJ1-6; possible D gene TRBD1, 6 bases. Germline V CDR1 and CDR2: MNHEY, SMNVEV (reference sequence). Trimming stripped 7 bases from V and 0 bases from J, with 16 bases between. The CDR3 covers 17 residues. CDR3 bases: TGTGCCAGCATTACCTTGGGGGGCGACTCCTATAATTCACCCCTCCACTTT. The encoded protein is CASITLGGDSYNSPLHF.

This clonotype was seen at least ten times. The J gene is TRBJ2-7, the V gene TRBV3-1; 7 nucleotides align to TRBD1. Germline CDR1 and CDR2: LGHDT and YNNKEL (reference sequence). The ends lost 4 bases at V and 1 base at J; junction bases unmatched: 16. This CDR3 has 18 residues. CDR3 in DNA: TGTGCCAGCAGCCCTCAACGGGCCCCGGGACAGAGGTCCTACGAGCAGTACTTC. Its translation: CASSPQRAPGQRSYEQYF.

Many counts were recorded for this clonotype. The rearrangement links TRBV18 to TRBJ1-5, with TRBD1 identical over 7 bases. CDR3 size: 16 residues. Trimming at V came to 5 bases and at J to 6 bases, leaving 13 bases not matched to a gene. The germline V gene has CDR1 KGHSH and CDR2 LQKENI. CDR3 loop: CASSVLPGTAGQPQHF. CDR3 bases: TGTGCCAGCTCAGTTCTCCCCGGGACAGCTGGTCAGCCCCAGCATTTT.

The chain carries TRBV11-1 and TRBJ1-1, with D perhaps TRBD1 (5 bases). This CDR3 comprises 13 residues. The germline gives CDR1 SGHAT, CDR2 FQDESV (reference sequence). V lost 1 base to trimming and J lost 4 bases, with 7 bases between them. In DNA form, the CDR3 reads TGTGCCAGCAGCTTAGGACAGCTCACTGAAGCTTTCTTT. As protein: CASSLGQLTEAFF.

Remarks on this clonotype: This may come from a read error, since a much larger clone is one base off. This chain links TRBV5-8 with TRBJ2-6; maybe TRBD2 (6 bases). This CDR3 has 14 amino acids. Germline loops: CDR1 SGHTS, CDR2 YDEGEE. CDR3 sequence (DNA): TGTGCCAGCAGACGCCGCGGCGGGGCCAACGTCATGACTTTC. Translating gives CASRRRGGANVMTF.

Many counts were recorded for this clonotype. The V and J genes are TRBV7-9 and TRBJ1-2; D is possibly TRBD1 (5 bases). Per the germline V gene, CDR1 is SEHNR and CDR2 is FQNEAQ (reference sequence). This CDR3 has 13 amino acids. Trimming shortened V by 6 bases and J by 1 base, and 9 bases separated the two germline ends. DNA for the CDR3: TGTGCCAGCAGTTTCAGGGATAACTATGGCTACACCTTC. It specifies CASSFRDNYGYTF.

This clonotype was seen more than once but under ten times. The chain carries TRBV5-6 and TRBJ2-5, with TRBD1 matching 10 bases. Unmatched junction bases numbered 10, after V lost 4 bases and J lost 4 bases. The CDR3 sequence is 16 residues long. Germline CDR1 SGHDT, CDR2 YYEEEE. The CDR3 DNA reads as TGTGCCAGCAGCCGTGACAGGGGGCTGACCCGAGAGACCCAGTACTTC. Translated: CASSRDRGLTRETQYF.

A note on this clonotype: Germline and junction disagree at one end, which may indicate a read error. The CDR3 bases are TGCAGTTCTAGATATCCCGGGACAGTCGACACAGATACGCAGTATTTT. It translates to CSSRYPGTVDTDTQYF. J is TRBJ2-3 and V is TRBV20-1; TRBD1 matches 7 bases. The CDR3 extends over 16 amino acids. The germline CDR1 and CDR2 sequences are DFQATT and SNEGSKA (reference sequence).

The chain joins TRBV6-5 to TRBJ1-1; D ambiguous. CDR3 size: 15 residues. V was clipped by 2 bases and J by 0 bases, with 10 bases between them. Germline V gene lookup returns CDR1 MNHEY and CDR2 SVGAGI. The CDR3 DNA is TGTGCCAGCAGTTACGCAGGCGCCCTGAACACTGAAGCTTTCTTT. Translating gives CASSYAGALNTEAFF.

This sequence joins TRBV5-1 and TRBJ2-7; D perhaps matches TRBD1 (6 bases). CDR3 length equals 13 residues. CDR1 and CDR2 (germline): SGHRS, YFSETQ. V lost 4 bases, J lost 2 bases, and 10 bases lay in between. For the CDR3, the DNA is TGCGCCAGCAGCCCACAGGGAACCTACGAGCAGTACTTC. Amino acid sequence: CASSPQGTYEQYF.

The sample holds a few counts of this clonotype. Since a much larger clone is just one base distant, this may be a read error. V and J are TRBV30 and TRBJ1-1; D is unclear. Between the trimmed V and J ends, which lost 1 base and 2 bases, there was a span of 5 bases. This CDR3 spans 12 amino acids. Germline assignment: CDR1 GTSNPN and CDR2 SVGIG (reference sequence). Written as DNA, the CDR3 is TGTGCCTGGAGTGCTTCCAACACTGAAGCTTTCTTT. Protein: CAWSASNTEAFF.

Many counts were recorded for this clonotype. J is TRBJ2-1 and V is TRBV7-9, with 8 bases that match TRBD1. The CDR3 is made up of 13 amino acids. After removal of 7 bases from V and 5 bases from J, the junction contained 4 bases not matched to a gene. The V gene's germline CDR1 is SEHNR and CDR2 FQNEAQ (reference sequence). The CDR3 coding sequence is TGTGCCAGCACGGGACAGGCCGACAATGAGCAGTTCTTC. Protein sequence: CASTGQADNEQFF.